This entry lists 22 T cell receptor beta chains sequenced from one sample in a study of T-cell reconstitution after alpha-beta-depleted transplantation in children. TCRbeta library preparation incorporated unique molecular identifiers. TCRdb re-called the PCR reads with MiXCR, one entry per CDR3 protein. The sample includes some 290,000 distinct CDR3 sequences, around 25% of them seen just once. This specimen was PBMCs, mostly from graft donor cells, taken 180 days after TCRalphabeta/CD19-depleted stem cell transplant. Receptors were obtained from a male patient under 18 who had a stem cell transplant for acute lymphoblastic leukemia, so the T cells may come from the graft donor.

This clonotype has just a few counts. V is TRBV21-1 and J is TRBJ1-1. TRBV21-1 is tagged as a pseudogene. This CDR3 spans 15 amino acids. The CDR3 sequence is CASSKGPDLNTEAFF. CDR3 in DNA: TGTGCCAGCAGCAAAGGTCCGGACCTGAACACTGAAGCTTTCTTT.

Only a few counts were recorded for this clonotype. DNA for the CDR3: TGTGCCAGCAGCCCAAGGGGGGGCGGGGAGCTGTTTTTT. This codes for CASSPRGGGELFF. The chain employs TRBV21-1 and TRBJ2-2; the table assigns TRBD1, which was not confirmed against the DNA. TRBV21-1 is shown as a pseudogene. CDR3 size: 13 residues.

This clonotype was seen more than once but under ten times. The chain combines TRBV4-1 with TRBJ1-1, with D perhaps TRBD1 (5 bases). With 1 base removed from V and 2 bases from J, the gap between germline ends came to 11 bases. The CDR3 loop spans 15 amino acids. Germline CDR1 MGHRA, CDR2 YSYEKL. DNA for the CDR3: TGCGCCAGCAGCCAAGCGGAGGGGCCTAACACTGAAGCTTTCTTT. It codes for CASSQAEGPNTEAFF.

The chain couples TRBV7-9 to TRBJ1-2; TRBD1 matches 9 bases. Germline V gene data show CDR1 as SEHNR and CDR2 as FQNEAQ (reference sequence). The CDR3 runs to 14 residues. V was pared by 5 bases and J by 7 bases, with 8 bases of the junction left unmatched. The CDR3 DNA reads TGTGCCAGCAGCCTCCTGGGACAGGGAGGTGGCTACACCTTC. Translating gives CASSLLGQGGGYTF.

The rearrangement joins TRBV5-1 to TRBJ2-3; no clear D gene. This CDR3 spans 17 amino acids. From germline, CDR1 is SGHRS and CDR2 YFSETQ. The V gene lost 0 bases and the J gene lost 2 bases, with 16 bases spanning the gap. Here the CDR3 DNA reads TGCGCCAGCAGCTTGGGCCGGTCGGGCGGATTCACAGATACGCAGTATTTT. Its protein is CASSLGRSGGFTDTQYF.

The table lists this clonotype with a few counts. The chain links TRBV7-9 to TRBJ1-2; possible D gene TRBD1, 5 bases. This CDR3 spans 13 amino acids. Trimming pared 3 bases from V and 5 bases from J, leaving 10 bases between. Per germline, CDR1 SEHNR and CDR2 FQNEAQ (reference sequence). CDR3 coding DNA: TGTGCCAGCAGCTTGGACACGGATTATGGCTACACCTTC. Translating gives CASSLDTDYGYTF.

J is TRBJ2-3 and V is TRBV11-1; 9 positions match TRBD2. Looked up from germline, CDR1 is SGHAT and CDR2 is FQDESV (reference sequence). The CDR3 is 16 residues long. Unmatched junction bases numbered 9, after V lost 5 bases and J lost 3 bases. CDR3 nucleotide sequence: TGTGCCAGCAGCCCCGGACTAGCGAGACCAACAGATACGCAGTATTTT. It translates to CASSPGLARPTDTQYF.

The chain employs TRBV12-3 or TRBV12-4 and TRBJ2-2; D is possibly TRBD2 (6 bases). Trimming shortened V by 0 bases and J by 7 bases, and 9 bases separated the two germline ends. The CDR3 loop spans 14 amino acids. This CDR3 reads CASSLAGGRGELFF. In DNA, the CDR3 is TGTGCCAGCAGTTTAGCGGGAGGCCGCGGGGAGCTGTTTTTT.

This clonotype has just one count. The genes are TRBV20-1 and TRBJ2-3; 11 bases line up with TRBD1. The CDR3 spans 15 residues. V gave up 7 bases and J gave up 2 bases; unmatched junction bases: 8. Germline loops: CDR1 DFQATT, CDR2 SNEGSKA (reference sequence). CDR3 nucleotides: TGCAGTGTCTGGCCGGGACAGGGGGACACAGATACGCAGTATTTT. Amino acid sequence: CSVWPGQGDTDTQYF.

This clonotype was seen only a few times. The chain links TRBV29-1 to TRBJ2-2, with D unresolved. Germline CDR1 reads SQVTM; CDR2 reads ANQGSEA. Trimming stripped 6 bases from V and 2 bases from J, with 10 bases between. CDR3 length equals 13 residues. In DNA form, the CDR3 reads TGCAGCGTCCTGATAGGTAACACCGGGGAGCTGTTTTTT. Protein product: CSVLIGNTGELFF.

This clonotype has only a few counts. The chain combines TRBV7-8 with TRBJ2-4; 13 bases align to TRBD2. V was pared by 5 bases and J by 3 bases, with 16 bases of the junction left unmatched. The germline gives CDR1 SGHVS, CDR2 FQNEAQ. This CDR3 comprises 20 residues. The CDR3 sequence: CASSHLSGTSGIFDKNIQYF. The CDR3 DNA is TGTGCCAGCAGCCACCTCTCGGGGACTAGCGGGATTTTTGACAAAAACATTCAGTACTTC.

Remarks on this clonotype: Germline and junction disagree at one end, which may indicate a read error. The CDR3 bases are TGTGCCATCAGTTTATTCATATCTCAGGACAGTTATAGCAATCAGCCCCAGCATTTT. Amino acids: CAISLFISQDSYSNQPQHF. This chain connects TRBV12-3 or TRBV12-4 to TRBJ1-5; perhaps TRBD1 as D (6 bases). This CDR3 comprises 19 residues.

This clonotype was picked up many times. The CDR3 DNA reads TGTGCCAGCACATCCTCTAGCGGTCCGGGGGAGACCCAGTACTTC. Residues: CASTSSSGPGETQYF. J is TRBJ2-5 and V is TRBV12-3 or TRBV12-4; TRBD2 agrees at 7 bases. The CDR3 totals 15 residues. The junction had 13 bases not matched to a gene; V was cut back by 7 bases and J by 5 bases.

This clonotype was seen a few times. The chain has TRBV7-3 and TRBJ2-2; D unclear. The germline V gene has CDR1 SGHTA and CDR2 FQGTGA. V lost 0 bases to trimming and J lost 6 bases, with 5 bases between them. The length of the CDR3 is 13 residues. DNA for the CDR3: TGTGCCAGCAGCTTAACCGCTGCCGGGGAGCTGTTTTTT. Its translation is CASSLTAAGELFF.

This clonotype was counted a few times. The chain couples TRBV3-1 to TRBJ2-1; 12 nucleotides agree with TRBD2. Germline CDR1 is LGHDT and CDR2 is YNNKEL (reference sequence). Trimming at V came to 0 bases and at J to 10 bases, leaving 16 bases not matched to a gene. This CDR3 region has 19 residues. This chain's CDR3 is CASSQDRLAGGPGFGEQFF. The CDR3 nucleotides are TGTGCCAGCAGCCAAGATAGGCTAGCGGGAGGGCCAGGGTTCGGGGAGCAGTTCTTC.

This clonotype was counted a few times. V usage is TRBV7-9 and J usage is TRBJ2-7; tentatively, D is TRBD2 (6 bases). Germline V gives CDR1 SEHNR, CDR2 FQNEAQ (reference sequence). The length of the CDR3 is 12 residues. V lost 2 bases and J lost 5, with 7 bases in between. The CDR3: CASSLWGDEQYF. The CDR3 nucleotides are TGTGCCAGCAGCTTATGGGGGGACGAGCAGTACTTC.

DNA of the CDR3: TGTGCCAGCAGCGTAGGTGGGGGGCCCGCCAAAAACATTCAGTACTTC. It yields the protein CASSVGGGPAKNIQYF. This chain links TRBV9 with TRBJ2-4, with D perhaps being TRBD1 or TRBD2 (6 bases each). Germline assignment: CDR1 SGDLS and CDR2 YYNGEE. Trimming removed 0 bases at V and 1 base at J, with 11 bases between. The CDR3 extends over 16 amino acids.

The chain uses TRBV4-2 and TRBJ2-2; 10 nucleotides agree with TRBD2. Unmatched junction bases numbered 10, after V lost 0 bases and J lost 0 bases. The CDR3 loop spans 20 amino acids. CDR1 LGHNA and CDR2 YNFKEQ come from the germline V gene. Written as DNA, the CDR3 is TGTGCCAGCAGCCAAGATCGGAGGCGAGCGGGAGGGCCGAACACCGGGGAGCTGTTTTTT. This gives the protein CASSQDRRRAGGPNTGELFF.

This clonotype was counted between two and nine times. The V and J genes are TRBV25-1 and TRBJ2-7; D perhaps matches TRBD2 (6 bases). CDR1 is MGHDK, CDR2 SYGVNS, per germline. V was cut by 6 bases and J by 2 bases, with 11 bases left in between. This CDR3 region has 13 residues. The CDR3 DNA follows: TGTGCCAGCAGACCGGGGGTCACCTACGAGCAGTACTTC. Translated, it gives CASRPGVTYEQYF.

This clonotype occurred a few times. The DNA for the CDR3 is TGCGCCAGCAGCTGGGGAATTCGGACAGGGGGATCGGTAAATGAGCAGTTCTTC. Amino acid sequence: CASSWGIRTGGSVNEQFF. The chain joins TRBV5-1 to TRBJ2-1; 10 bases are shared with TRBD1. V was clipped by 3 bases and J by 7 bases; unmatched bases: 16. There are 18 residues in the CDR3. From germline, CDR1 is SGHRS and CDR2 YFSETQ.

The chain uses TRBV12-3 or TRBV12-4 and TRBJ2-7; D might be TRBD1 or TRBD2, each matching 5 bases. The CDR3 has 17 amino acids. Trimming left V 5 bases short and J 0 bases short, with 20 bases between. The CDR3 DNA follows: TGTGCCAGCAGTGGTCGGAAACCCGGGACGGACTCCTACGAGCAGTACTTC. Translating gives CASSGRKPGTDSYEQYF.

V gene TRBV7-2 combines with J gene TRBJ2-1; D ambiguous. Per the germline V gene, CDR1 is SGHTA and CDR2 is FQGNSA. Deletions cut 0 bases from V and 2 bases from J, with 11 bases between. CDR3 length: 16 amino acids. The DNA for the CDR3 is TGTGCCAGCAGCTTAGCGGCGAGCGTGACCTACAATGAGCAGTTCTTC. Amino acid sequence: CASSLAASVTYNEQFF. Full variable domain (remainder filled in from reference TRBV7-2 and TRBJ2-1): GAGVSQSPSNKVTEKGKDVELRCDPISGHTALYWYRQSLGQGLEFLIYFQGNSAPDKSGLPSDRFSAERTGGSVSTLTIQRTQQEDSAVYLCASSLAASVTYNEQFFGPGTRLTVL.